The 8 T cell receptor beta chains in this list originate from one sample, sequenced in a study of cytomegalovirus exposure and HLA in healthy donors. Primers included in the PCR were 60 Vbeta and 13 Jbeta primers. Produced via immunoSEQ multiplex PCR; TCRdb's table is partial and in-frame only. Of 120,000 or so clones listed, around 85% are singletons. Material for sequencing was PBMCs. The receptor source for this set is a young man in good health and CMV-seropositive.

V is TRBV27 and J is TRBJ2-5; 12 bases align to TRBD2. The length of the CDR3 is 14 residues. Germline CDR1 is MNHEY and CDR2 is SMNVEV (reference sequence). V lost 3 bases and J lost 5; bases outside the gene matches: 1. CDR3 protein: CASSFLAGGETQYF. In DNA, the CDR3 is TGTGCCAGCAGTTTCCTAGCGGGGGGGGAGACCCAGTACTTC.

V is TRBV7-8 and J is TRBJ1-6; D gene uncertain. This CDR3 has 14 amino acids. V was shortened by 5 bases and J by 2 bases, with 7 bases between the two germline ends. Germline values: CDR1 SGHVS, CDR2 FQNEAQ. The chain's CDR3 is CASSHGAYNSPLHF. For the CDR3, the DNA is TGTGCCAGCAGCCACGGGGCCTATAATTCACCCCTCCACTTT. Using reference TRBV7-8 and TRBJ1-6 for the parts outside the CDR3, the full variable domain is GAGVSQSPRYKVAKRGQDVALRCDPISGHVSLFWYQQALGQGPEFLTYFQNEAQLDKSGLPSDRFFAERPEGSVSTLKIQRTQQEDSAVYLCASSHGAYNSPLHFGNGTRLTVT.

CDR3 in amino acids: CASSPTSSNTGELFF. The CDR3 region has the DNA TGTGCCAGCAGCCCGACTAGTAGTAACACCGGGGAGCTGTTTTTT. The chain combines TRBV2 with TRBJ2-2, with a possible D match to TRBD2 (6 bases). The V end was cut by 6 bases, the J end by 2 bases, with 13 bases between. The CDR3 is made up of 15 amino acids. Per germline, CDR1 SNHLY and CDR2 FYNNEI.

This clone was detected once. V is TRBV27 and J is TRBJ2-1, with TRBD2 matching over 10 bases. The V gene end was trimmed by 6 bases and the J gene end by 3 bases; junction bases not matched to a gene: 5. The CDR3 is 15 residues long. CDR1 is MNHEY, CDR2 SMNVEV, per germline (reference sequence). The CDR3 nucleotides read TGTGCCAGCAGCGTAGCGGGGGGAATCTACAATGAGCAGTTCTTC. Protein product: CASSVAGGIYNEQFF.

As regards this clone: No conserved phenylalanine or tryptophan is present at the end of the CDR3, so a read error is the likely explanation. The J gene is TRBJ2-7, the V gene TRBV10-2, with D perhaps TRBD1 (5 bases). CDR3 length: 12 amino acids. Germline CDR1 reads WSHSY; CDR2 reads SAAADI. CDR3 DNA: TGCGCCATAGGGCAGGGTTCCTTCGAGCAGTACCTC. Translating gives CAIGQGSFEQYL.

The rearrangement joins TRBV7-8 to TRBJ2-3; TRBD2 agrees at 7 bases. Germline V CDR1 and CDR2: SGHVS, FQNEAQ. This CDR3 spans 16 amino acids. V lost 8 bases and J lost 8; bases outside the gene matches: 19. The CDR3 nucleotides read TGTGCCAGCGGGAGGGCAAGCGGCGCCTTGGGGGGTACGCAGTATTTT. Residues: CASGRASGALGGTQYF.

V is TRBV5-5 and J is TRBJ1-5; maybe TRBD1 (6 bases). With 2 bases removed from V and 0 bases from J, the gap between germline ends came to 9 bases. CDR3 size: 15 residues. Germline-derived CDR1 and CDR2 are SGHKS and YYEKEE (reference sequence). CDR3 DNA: TGTGCCAGCAGCTTCTCAGGGGCTAGCAATCAGCCCCAGCATTTT. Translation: CASSFSGASNQPQHF.

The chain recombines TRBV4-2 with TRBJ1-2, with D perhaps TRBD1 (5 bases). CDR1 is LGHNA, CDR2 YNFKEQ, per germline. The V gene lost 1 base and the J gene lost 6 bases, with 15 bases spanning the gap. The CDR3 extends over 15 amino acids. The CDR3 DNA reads TGTGCCAGCAGCCAAGGCGGCCGTTCGGGGGATGGCTACACCTTC. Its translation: CASSQGGRSGDGYTF.